A single sample is the source of the 2 T cell receptor beta chains below, sequenced in a study of T cells in women clearing cervical HPV infection. Only in-frame clones appear in the TCRdb table, and some are missing; sequencing was by immunoSEQ multiplex PCR. The sample includes approximately 13,000 clones. The source material was blood buffy coat. The receptors shown here come from a woman aged 18-69 years with a cervical HPV16 infection that either progressed to CIN3+ or cleared (not recorded which).

Of note for this clone: The sequence runs out 3 residues before the end of the CDR3; the remainder is reconstructed from the germline J gene. This chain links TRBV5-1 with TRBJ1-4; 8 bases match TRBD1. The CDR3 has 16 residues. Germline V gene lookup returns CDR1 SGHRS and CDR2 YFSETQ. Germline trimming cut 4 bases from V and 1 base from J; bases unmatched to any gene: 6. The covered CDR3 bases are TGCGCCAGCAGCGTGACAGGGGACCAAACTAATGAAAAA. This encodes CASSVTGDQTNEK. The CDR3 as a whole reads CASSVTGDQTNEKLFF.

A remark on this clone: The read ends 3 residues before the CDR3 terminus; that terminus is restored from the germline J gene. This sequence joins TRBV12-3 or TRBV12-4 and TRBJ2-2; weak D call: TRBD2 (6 bases). V dropped 6 bases and J dropped 4 bases, with 12 bases sitting between them. The CDR3 consists of 14 residues. The CDR3 protein is CASSRLGGTGELFF. The part of the CDR3 DNA that was read is TGTGCCAGCAGCAGACTAGGAGGCACCGGGGAG.